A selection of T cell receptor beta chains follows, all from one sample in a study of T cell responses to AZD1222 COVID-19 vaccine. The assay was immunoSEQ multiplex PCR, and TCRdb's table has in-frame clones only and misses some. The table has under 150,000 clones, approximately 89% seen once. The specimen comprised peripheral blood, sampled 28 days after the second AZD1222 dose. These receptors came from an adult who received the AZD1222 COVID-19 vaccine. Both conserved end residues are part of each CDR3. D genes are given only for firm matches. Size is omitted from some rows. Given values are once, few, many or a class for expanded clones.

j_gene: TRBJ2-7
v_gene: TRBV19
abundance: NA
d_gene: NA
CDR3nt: TGTGCCAGTAGTGGTGGGGTCAGGAGTAATGAGCAGTACTTC
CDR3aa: CASSGGVRSNEQYF

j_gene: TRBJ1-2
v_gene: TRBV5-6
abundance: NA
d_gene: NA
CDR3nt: TGTGCCAGCAGCCCATCAGGGTCCCGCTATGGCTACACCTTC
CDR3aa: CASSPSGSRYGYTF

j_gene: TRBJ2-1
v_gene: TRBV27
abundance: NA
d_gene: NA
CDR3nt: TGTGCCAGCCTTCTTGAGGGGGGCAATGAGCAGTTCTTC
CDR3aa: CASLLEGGNEQFF

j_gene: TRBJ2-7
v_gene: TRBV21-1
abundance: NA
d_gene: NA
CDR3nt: TGTGCCAGCAGCAAAGCTGACAGGACCTACGAGCAGTACTTC
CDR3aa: CASSKADRTYEQYF

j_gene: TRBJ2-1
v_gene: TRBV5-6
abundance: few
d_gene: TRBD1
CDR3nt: TGTGCCAGCAGCTCAAACAGGGGTAGTACCTACAATGAGCAGTTCTTC
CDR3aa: CASSSNRGSTYNEQFF

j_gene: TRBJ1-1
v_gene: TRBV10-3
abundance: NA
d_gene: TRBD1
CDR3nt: TGTGCCATCACCCTTAAGGACAGGGGGGAAGCTTTCTTT
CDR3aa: CAITLKDRGEAFF

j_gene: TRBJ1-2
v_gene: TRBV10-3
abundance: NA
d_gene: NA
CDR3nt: TGTGCCATCAGTGAGTCGATAACAGGGACTGGCTACACCTTC
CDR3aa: CAISESITGTGYTF

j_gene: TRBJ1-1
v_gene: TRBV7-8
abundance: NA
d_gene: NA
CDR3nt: TGTGCCAGCAGCTCCAGAGGGCAGTCGTCTTACATGAACACTGAAGCTTTCTTT
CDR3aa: CASSSRGQSSYMNTEAFF

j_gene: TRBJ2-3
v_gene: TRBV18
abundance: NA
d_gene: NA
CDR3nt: TGTGCCAGCTCACCCGACATAACTAGCACAGATACGCAGTATTTT
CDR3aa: CASSPDITSTDTQYF

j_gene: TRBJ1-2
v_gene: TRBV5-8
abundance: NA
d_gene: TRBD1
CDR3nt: TGTGCCAGCAGCTCCCTCCTCAGGGGGCGCGGTGACTATGGCTACACCTTC
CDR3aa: CASSSLLRGRGDYGYTF

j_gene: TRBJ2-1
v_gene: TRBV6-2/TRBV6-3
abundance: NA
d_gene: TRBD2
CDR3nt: TGTGCCAGCAGTTACCCCGGGACTAGCGGGGGGGCAGGAGAGCAGTTCTTC
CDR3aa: CASSYPGTSGGAGEQFF

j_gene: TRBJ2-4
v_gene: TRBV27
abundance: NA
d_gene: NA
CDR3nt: TGTGCCAGCAGTTTAACCGGACAGCCCTTCCTAGCCAAAAACATTCAGTACTTC
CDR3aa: CASSLTGQPFLAKNIQYF

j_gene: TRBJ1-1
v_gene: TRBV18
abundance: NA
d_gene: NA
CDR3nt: TGTGCCAGCTCGGCAGAAGGTTCGGCGCGCACTGAAGCTTTCTTT
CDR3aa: CASSAEGSARTEAFF

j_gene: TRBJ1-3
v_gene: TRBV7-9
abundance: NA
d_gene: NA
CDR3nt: TGTGCCAGCAGCTTAGGGTCCGGGCTCTCTGGAAACACCATATATTTT
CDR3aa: CASSLGSGLSGNTIYF

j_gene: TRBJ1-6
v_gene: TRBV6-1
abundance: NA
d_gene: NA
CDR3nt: TGTGCCAGCAGTGAACGTGGGCCAGTCTATAATTCACCCCTCCACTTT
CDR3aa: CASSERGPVYNSPLHF

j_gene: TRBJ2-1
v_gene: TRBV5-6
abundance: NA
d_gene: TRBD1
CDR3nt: TGTGCCAGCAGCTCAGGGACAGCGCTATATCAGTTCTTC
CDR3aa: CASSSGTALYQFF

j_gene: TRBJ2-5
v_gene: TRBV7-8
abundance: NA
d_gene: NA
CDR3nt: TGTGCCAGCAGCTTTGGAGAGACCCAGTACTTC
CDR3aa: CASSFGETQYF

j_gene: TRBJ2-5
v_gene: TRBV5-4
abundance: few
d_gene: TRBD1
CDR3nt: TGTGCCAGCAGCCTGCAGGGGGCAGAAGAGACCCAGTACTTC
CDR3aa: CASSLQGAEETQYF

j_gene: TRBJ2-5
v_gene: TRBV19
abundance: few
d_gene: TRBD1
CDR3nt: TGTGCCAGTAGTAAAAACAGGGGCGCCGGAGAGACCCAGTACTTC
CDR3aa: CASSKNRGAGETQYF

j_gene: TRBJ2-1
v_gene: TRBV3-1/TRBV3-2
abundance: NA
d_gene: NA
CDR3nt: TGTGCCAGCAGCGTCCAAGGGGGCGGGGGGAGCTGGTTCTTC
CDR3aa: CASSVQGGGGSWFF

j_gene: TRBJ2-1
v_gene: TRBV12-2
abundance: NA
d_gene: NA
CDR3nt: TGTGCAAGTCGCTTAAAGGAGCTTTCACGGGCGGGGGCGAGGAATGAGCAGTTCTTC
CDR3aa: CASRLKELSRAGARNEQFF

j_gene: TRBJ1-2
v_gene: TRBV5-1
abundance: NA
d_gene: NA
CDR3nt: TGCGCCAGCAGCTTGGGCCAGCTTAACTATGGCTACACCTTC
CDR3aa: CASSLGQLNYGYTF

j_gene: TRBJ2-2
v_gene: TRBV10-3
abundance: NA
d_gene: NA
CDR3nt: TGTGCCATCAGCGGTACAGAGACCGGGGAGCTGTTTTTT
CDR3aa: CAISGTETGELFF

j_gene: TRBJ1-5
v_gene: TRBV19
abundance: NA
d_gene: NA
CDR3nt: TGTGCCAGTACCCTGGACGGGAATAGCAATCAGCCCCAGCATTTT
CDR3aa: CASTLDGNSNQPQHF

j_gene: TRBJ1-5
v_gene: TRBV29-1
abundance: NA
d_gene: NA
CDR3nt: TGCAGTTACCCCCGGGGGCCCTTCGGCAATCAGCCCCAGCATTTT
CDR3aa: CSYPRGPFGNQPQHF

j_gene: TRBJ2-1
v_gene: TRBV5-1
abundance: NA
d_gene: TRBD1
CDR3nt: TGCGCCAGCAGCCTCGGGACAGGGGGCAATGAGCAGTTCTTC
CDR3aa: CASSLGTGGNEQFF

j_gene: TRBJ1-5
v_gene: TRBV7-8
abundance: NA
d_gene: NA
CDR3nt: TGTGCCAGCAGCCAGCAGGGCAGCGCGCAAAATCAGCCCCAGCATTTT
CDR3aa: CASSQQGSAQNQPQHF

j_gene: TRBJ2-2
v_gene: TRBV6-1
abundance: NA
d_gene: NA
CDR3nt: TGTGCCAGCAGTGAGGGGCGACACTACACCGGGGAGCTGTTTTTT
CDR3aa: CASSEGRHYTGELFF

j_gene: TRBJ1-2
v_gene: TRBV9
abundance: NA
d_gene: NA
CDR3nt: TGTGCCAGCAGCGGAAGGGTTGGCTACACCTTC
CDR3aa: CASSGRVGYTF

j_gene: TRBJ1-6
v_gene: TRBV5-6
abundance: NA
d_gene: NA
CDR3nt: TGTGCCAGCAGCTTGGGGGGCAGGCCGATAGGTGGTTCACCCCTCCACTTT
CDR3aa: CASSLGGRPIGGSPLHF

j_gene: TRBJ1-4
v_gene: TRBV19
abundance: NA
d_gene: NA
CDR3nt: TGTGCCAGTAGTATAGATATAGGAATTCGTGAAAAACTGTTTTTT
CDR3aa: CASSIDIGIREKLFF

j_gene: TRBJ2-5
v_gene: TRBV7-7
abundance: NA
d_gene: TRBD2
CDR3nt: TGTGCTAGCAGCCCGATGGGACTAGCGGGCCAAGAGACCCAGTACTTC
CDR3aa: CASSPMGLAGQETQYF

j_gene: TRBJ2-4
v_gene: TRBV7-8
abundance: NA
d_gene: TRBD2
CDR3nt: TGTGCCAGCAGCCCAAGGGCTTCTAGCGGGGGGGTGGCCAAAAACATTCAGTACTTC
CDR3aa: CASSPRASSGGVAKNIQYF

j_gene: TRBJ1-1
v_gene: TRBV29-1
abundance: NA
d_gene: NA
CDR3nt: TGCAGCGTTGAACAGAACACTGAAGCTTTCTTT
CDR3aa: CSVEQNTEAFF

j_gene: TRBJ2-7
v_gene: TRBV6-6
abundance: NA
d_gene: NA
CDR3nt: TGTGCCAGCAGTACCCTTTTCGAGCGAACCTACGAGCAGTACTTC
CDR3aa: CASSTLFERTYEQYF

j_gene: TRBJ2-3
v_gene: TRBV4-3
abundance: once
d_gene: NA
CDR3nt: TGCGCCAGCAGCCAAGGTACGGCTCTAAGGGGCCCAGATACGCAGTATTTT
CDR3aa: CASSQGTALRGPDTQYF

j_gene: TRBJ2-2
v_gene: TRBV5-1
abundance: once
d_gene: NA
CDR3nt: TGCGCCAGAGGGCAGATACTCACCGGGGAGCTGTTTTTT
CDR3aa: CARGQILTGELFF

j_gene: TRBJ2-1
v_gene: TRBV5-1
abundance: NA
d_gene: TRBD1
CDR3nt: TGCGCCAGCAGTAAATCCGGGACAGGGGGCTTGGAGCAGTTCTTC
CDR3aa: CASSKSGTGGLEQFF

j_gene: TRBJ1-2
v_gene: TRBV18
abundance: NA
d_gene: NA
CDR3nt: TGTGCCAGCTCACTGTTCGAGGGTTTCTTCACCTTC
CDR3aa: CASSLFEGFFTF

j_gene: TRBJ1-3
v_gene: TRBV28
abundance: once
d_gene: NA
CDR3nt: TGTGCCAGCTATAAGGGGGTGTACTCTGGAAACACCATATATTTT
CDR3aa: CASYKGVYSGNTIYF

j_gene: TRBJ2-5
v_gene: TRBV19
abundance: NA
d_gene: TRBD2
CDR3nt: TGTGCCAGTAGGAGCGGGGGGGCCGGGGAGACCCAGTACTTC
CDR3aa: CASRSGGAGETQYF

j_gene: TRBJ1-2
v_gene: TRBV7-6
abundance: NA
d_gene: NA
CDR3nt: TGTGCCAGCAGCTTTGGGCATAATCGGGACCGCTTTAACTATGGCTACACCTTC
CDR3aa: CASSFGHNRDRFNYGYTF

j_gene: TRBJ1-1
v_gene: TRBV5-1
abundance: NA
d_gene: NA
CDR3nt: TGCGCCAGCGGGATACAGGGGAACACTGAAGCTTTCTTT
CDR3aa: CASGIQGNTEAFF

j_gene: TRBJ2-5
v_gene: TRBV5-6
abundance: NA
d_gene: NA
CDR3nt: TGTGCCAGCAGCTTGAGGGAGACCCAGTACTTC
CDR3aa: CASSLRETQYF

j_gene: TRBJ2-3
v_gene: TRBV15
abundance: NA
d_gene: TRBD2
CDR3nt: TGTGCCATCCGGACTAGCGGGGGAATAACAGATACGCAGTATTTT
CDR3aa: CAIRTSGGITDTQYF

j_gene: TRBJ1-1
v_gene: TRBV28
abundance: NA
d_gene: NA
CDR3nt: TGTGCCAGCAGTCCCAACAGGGTGAACACTGAAGCTTTCTTT
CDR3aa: CASSPNRVNTEAFF

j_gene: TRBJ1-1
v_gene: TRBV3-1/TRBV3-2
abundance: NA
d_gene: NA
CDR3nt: TGTGCCAGCAGCCAAGCAGGGCAGCCTGAAGCTTTCTTT
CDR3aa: CASSQAGQPEAFF